One sample yielded the 11 T cell receptor beta chains listed below, sequenced in a study of beta chain features in type 1 diabetes. The isolated RNA, all of it, was reverse transcribed, so expressed TCRB transcripts were what got sequenced. Generated by immunoSEQ multiplex PCR, the TCRdb table keeps only in-frame clones and is missing some. In the table there are around 250,000 clones, 11% to 15% of which are singletons. The source material was naive CD4+ T cells from blood. The receptor set was obtained from a woman aged 40 to 50 in good health.

Comment on this clone: Other DNA sequences in the sample encode the same CDR3. This chain uses TRBV2 with TRBJ2-3; 10 bases match TRBD2. The CDR3 totals 13 residues. Losses at the gene ends were 9 bases for V and 3 bases for J; bases not matched to a gene: 3. CDR1 SNHLY and CDR2 FYNNEI come from the germline V gene. CDR3 protein: CASKAGGTDTQYF. The DNA of the CDR3 is TGTGCCAGTAAAGCGGGGGGGACAGATACGCAGTATTTT.

The genes are TRBV7-9 and TRBJ2-7; TRBD2 is a possible D gene (6 bases). This CDR3 contains 15 residues. Germline V CDR1 and CDR2: SEHNR, FQNEAQ (reference sequence). V was clipped by 1 base and J by 2 bases, with 12 bases between them. Here the CDR3 reads CASSLDWRAAYEQYF. CDR3 nucleotide sequence: TGTGCCAGCAGCTTAGATTGGAGGGCTGCCTACGAGCAGTACTTC. Full variable domain (missing parts from reference TRBV7-9 and TRBJ2-7): DTGVSQNPRHKITKRGQNVTFRCDPISEHNRLYWYRQTLGQGPEFLTYFQNEAQLEKSRLLSDRFSAERPKGSFSTLEIQRTEQGDSAMYLCASSLDWRAAYEQYFGPGTRLTVT.

The chain couples TRBV6-5 to TRBJ1-2, with 8 nucleotides matching TRBD1. Germline loops: CDR1 MNHEY, CDR2 SVGAGI. The ends lost 5 bases at V and 5 bases at J; junction bases unmatched: 7. The CDR3 consists of 14 residues. The chain's CDR3 is CASSGRQGLYGYTF. DNA of the CDR3: TGTGCCAGCAGTGGCAGACAGGGGTTGTATGGCTACACCTTC.

Note on this clone: The sample contains more than one DNA sequence encoding this CDR3. V gene TRBV9 combines with J gene TRBJ2-3, with 11 bases fitting TRBD2. The CDR3 totals 16 residues. Trimming removed 0 bases from V and 3 bases from J; junction bases left unmatched: 3. The germline V gene encodes CDR1 SGDLS and CDR2 YYNGEE. This CDR3 is CASSVGLAGGTDTQYF. The CDR3 coding sequence is TGTGCCAGCAGCGTAGGTCTAGCGGGGGGTACAGATACGCAGTATTTT.

With regard to this clone: The identical CDR3 is also encoded by other nucleotide sequences in the sample. The chain employs TRBV7-9 and TRBJ1-1, with D possibly being TRBD1 (5 bases). The CDR3 covers 13 residues. CDR1 SEHNR and CDR2 FQNEAQ come from the germline V gene (reference sequence). Trimming cost V 1 base and J 5 bases, with 8 bases left between them. CDR3 DNA sequence: TGTGCCAGCAGCTTAGATGGGGGGACTGAAGCTTTCTTT. Amino acids: CASSLDGGTEAFF.

To note about this clone: The same CDR3 can be traced to other DNA sequences in this sample. The chain recombines TRBV7-6 with TRBJ2-7, with 8 bases that match TRBD1. The CDR3 has 15 amino acids. The germline CDR1 and CDR2 sequences are SGHVS and FNYEAQ. With 1 base clipped from V and 1 base from J, the junction kept 3 bases outside the gene matches. The CDR3 sequence: CASSLGTGGSYEQYF. The CDR3 coding sequence is TGTGCCAGCAGCTTAGGTACAGGGGGTTCCTACGAGCAGTACTTC.

This chain connects TRBV19 to TRBJ2-3, with D possibly matching TRBD1 (6 bases). This CDR3 has 14 amino acids. CDR1 is LNHDA and CDR2 is SQIVND in the germline V gene (reference sequence). The V end was cut by 6 bases, the J end by 4 bases, with 14 bases between. CDR3 in amino acids: CASRRGHASDTQYF. The CDR3 bases are TGTGCCAGTAGAAGGGGACATGCCTCAGATACGCAGTATTTT.

This clone was counted between two and nine times. The V and J genes are TRBV6-5 and TRBJ2-5, with a possible D match to TRBD1 (6 bases). CDR1 is MNHEY, CDR2 SVGAGI, per germline. Trimming shortened V by 4 bases and J by 5 bases, and 8 bases separated the two germline ends. CDR3 size: 12 residues. This CDR3 reads CASSSGAETQYF. CDR3 sequence (DNA): TGTGCCAGCAGTTCAGGGGCCGAGACCCAGTACTTC.

The rearrangement joins TRBV6-5 to TRBJ1-6; 9 nucleotides agree with TRBD1. V was clipped by 5 bases and J by 8 bases; unmatched bases: 7. Germline V gene data show CDR1 as MNHEY and CDR2 as SVGAGI. CDR3 length: 15 amino acids. This CDR3 reads CASSRTGQGHSPLHF. CDR3 DNA sequence: TGTGCCAGCAGTCGAACCGGACAGGGGCATTCACCCCTCCACTTT.

This clone was counted a few times. The V gene is TRBV5-1, the J gene TRBJ2-3, with 10 bases that match TRBD1. This CDR3 contains 16 residues. V dropped 3 bases and J dropped 0; count of bases not matched to a gene: 4. Per the germline V gene, CDR1 is SGHRS and CDR2 is YFSETQ. CDR3 nucleotide sequence: TGCGCCAGCAGCTCAGGACAGGGGGTTAGCACAGATACGCAGTATTTT. As protein: CASSSGQGVSTDTQYF.

The rearrangement links TRBV5-6 to TRBJ1-1; D is perhaps TRBD1 (6 bases). The CDR3 runs to 17 residues. With 2 bases removed from V and 3 bases from J, the gap between germline ends came to 20 bases. Germline V lookup: CDR1 SGHDT, CDR2 YYEEEE. The CDR3, as DNA: TGTGCCAGCAGCTTCCGCCTCGTGGGGGCTTCTGACACTGAAGCTTTCTTT. Translated, it gives CASSFRLVGASDTEAFF.